This T cell receptor beta chain was sequenced during a study of blood T cell repertoires in COVID-19. The overall study: COVID-19 samples from acute and convalescent phases originated in the United States, Italy and Spain.

The CDR3 spans 14 residues. V was clipped by 2 bases and J by 1 base, with 8 bases between them. Germline CDR1 ENHRY, CDR2 SYGVKD. Clones were read by immunoSEQ multiplex PCR, and TCRdb kept only the in-frame ones, dropping some. In the table there are 90,000 or so clones, 90% of which are singletons. The source of this sequence is a man aged 18-30 years with COVID-19, enrolled during active disease. The sequenced material came from peripheral blood. This chain joins TRBV10-3 and TRBJ2-5; D is possibly TRBD2 (5 bases). The chain's CDR3 is CAISEGLVQETQYF. CDR3 DNA: TGTGCCATCAGTGAGGGACTCGTCCAAGAGACCCAGTACTTC.